What follows are 2 T cell receptor beta chains derived from one specimen sequenced in a study of shared clonotypes between healthy human individuals. Positive CCR7 selection of CD45RO-negative cells yielded the naive CD8 cells, and terminally differentiated effector memory CD45RA+ cells were excluded. Generated by immunoSEQ multiplex PCR, the TCRdb table keeps only in-frame clones and is missing some. The table shows about 2 million clones, with just under 95% occurring only once. Sequencing was carried out using naive CD8+ T cells sorted from blood. Source of these receptors: a young man in good health.

The rearrangement uses TRBV9 and TRBJ1-2; weak D call: TRBD1 (6 bases). V was cut by 0 bases and J by 5 bases, with 11 bases left in between. The germline gives CDR1 SGDLS, CDR2 YYNGEE. The CDR3 extends over 14 amino acids. The CDR3 DNA follows: TGTGCCAGCAGCGTAGGACGGGGGGCATATGGCTACACCTTC. It encodes CASSVGRGAYGYTF.

This chain connects TRBV27 to TRBJ2-7; D remains ambiguous. Germline lookup yields CDR1 MNHEY and CDR2 SMNVEV (reference sequence). The length of the CDR3 is 12 residues. With 10 bases removed from V and 4 bases from J, the gap between germline ends came to 14 bases. The DNA for the CDR3 is TGTGCCACGGGCCCTACCTTATACGAGCAGTACTTC. Translated, it gives CATGPTLYEQYF.